This T cell receptor beta chain was observed in a study of T cell responses to AZD1222 COVID-19 vaccine. In the study overall: Analyses pooled second doses at about 4 or about 12 weeks.

The assay was immunoSEQ multiplex PCR, and TCRdb's table has in-frame clones only and misses some. The data show tens of thousands of clones, with approximately 91% seen just once and around 21% held by the top ten. Study-level findings and limits: Variant regions that are unmutated are reportedly the target of nearly half of spike-specific TCRs. It should be noted that donors were predominantly white British and more often female, and clonal diversity was possibly underestimated. With two AZD1222 doses given, Spike-specific TCR breadth and depth both rose.

Points on this clone: Its specificity is not known.

The V and J ends lost 5 bases and 5 bases, in that order; junction bases with no gene match: 11. The CDR3 runs 17 residues. Germline assignment: CDR1 SGHTA and CDR2 FQGNSA. The clonotype comes from an adult in good health. The chain links TRBV7-2 to TRBJ1-5, with TRBD1 identical over 11 bases. The material sequenced was peripheral blood, taken on day 0 of AZD1222 vaccination. In DNA form, the CDR3 reads TGTGCCAGCAGCCCCGGGACAGGGGGATCGGGGGATCAGCCCCAGCATTTT. This sequence encodes CASSPGTGGSGDQPQHF.